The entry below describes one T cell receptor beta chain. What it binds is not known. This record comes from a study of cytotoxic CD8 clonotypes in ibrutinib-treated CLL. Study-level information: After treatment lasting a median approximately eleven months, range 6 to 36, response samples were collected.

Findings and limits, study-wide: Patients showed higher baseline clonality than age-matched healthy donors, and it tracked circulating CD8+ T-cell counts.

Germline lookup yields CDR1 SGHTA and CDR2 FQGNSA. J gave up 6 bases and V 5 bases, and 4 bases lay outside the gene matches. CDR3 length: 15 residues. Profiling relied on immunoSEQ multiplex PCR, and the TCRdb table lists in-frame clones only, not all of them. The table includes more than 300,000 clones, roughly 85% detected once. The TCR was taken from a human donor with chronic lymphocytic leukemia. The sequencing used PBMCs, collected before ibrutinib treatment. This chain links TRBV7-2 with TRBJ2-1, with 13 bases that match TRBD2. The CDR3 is CASSPGLAGANEQFF. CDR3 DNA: TGTGCCAGCAGCCCCGGACTAGCGGGAGCCAATGAGCAGTTCTTC.